The T cell receptor beta chain described here comes from a study of cytomegalovirus exposure and HLA in healthy donors (TCRdb year 2017). Study-level background: According to an earlier analysis of 587 of the donors, roughly 180 million T cells yielded roughly 110 million unique TCR beta sequences and less than 300 Gb of sequence data. Roughly 300 gigabases of sequencing data and 70 million to 95 million unique TCR sequences made up an early release that covered fewer than 650 HLA-typed donors. Among the roughly 370 genotyped donors, more than 70% belonged to the genetic ancestry cluster associated with self-reported Caucasian donors. The study was designed to test whether signatures of past pathogen exposure could be identified by cataloging public T cell receptors. The T cell repertoires of around 730 subjects were profiled by immunosequencing and related to cytomegalovirus serostatus. In addition to the first cohort of approximately 670 subjects, a separate validation cohort of 120 different subjects was used. High-throughput TCR immunosequencing, statistical association of individual TCRs with disease status, and machine learning were combined to predict cytomegalovirus infection status. To study patterns of TCR occurrence, a later analysis re-analyzed previously published TCR beta repertoires from just over 650 donors and added high-resolution HLA genotyping. The later analysis used no new phenotypic data to find candidate immune exposures, relying instead on TCR beta sequences and their occurrence across donors. An earlier analysis of 587 of the donors used high-throughput TCR beta sequencing to judge whether each TCR beta V gene segment behaved as functional or pseudogenic. Donor age, sex, ethnicity and CMV serostatus were compiled together with the repertoire data. A later genetic analysis used genome-wide SNP genotypes for about three fifths of the 666 donors, treating that subset as a discovery cohort. Every discovery cohort repertoire had been produced on one sequencing platform. Both class I and class II loci were covered by HLA typing, at four-digit resolution. Typing coverage differed by locus: A, B, C, DRB1 and DQB1 were typed in roughly 629-630 donors, DQA1 in roughly 510, DPA1 in over 600, and DPB1 in 472. Roughly five DR-DQ haplotypes were treated as single units for association and clustering because of strong linkage in the cohort. Among some 410 genotyped donors of the cohort, an average of roughly 230,000 unique TCR beta nucleotide sequences was sequenced per donor, of which about 18% were non-productive.

What the authors observed across the whole study: While some public TCRs were present in many individuals, most TCR sequences turned up only very rarely across donors. In a later analysis, HLA-associated TCR beta chains were found to be more clonally expanded and to have lower generation probabilities than equally common non-associated chains. The study listed 150 to 200 TCR beta chains as associated with cytomegalovirus. When HLA alleles, especially DR and DQ, strongly co-occurred, attributing TCR associations to individual alleles was difficult. Immune exposure information for the cohort was limited to CMV serostatus. Correlated functional status among segregating V segments might be attributable to linkage disequilibrium, but an unknown experimental factor could not be ruled out. Compared with the roughly 710-donor mean, donors in an Asian-associated ancestry cluster had fewer N-insertions in productive TCRs, according to a later genetic analysis. A cluster of highly shared sequence variants was judged likely to represent a technical artifact of the sequencing pipeline. An association between a missense DCLRE1C variant and V-gene and J-gene trimming of TCR beta chains was found in a later genetic analysis and replicated in an independent cohort. In both the original and validation cohorts, the classifier was reported to diagnose cytomegalovirus status with high specificity and sensitivity. A further reported finding was that TCR beta sequences accurately predicted the HLA-A and HLA-B alleles for most subjects in the first cohort. The 87-base-pair reads could not distinguish some IMGT-functional V segments, including TRBV6-2 and TRBV6-3, so those segments were excluded. HLA typing was unavailable for some donors at each locus, so association tests used only the typed subset. The presence/absence analyses assumed that sequencing depth was roughly uniform across donors, and that assumption may not be true. Specific HLA alleles were associated with 15,000 to 20,000 TCR beta sequences at a false discovery rate of 0.05 in a later analysis. The earlier analysis of about 600 of the donors excluded seventeen rarely observed V segments, including chromosome 9 orphons, because counts were too low. Three of the identified cytomegalovirus-associated TCR beta chains were confirmed in vitro to be specific for cytomegalovirus antigens. In an earlier analysis of about 600 of the donors, most TCR beta V segments appeared in productive rearrangements about 90% or about 30% of the time, broadly matching IMGT annotations. Most CMV-associated TCR beta chains appeared to be HLA-restricted in a later analysis, and the HLA associations seemed to be driven largely by CMV exposure. In a later analysis, several top co-occurrence clusters were reported to appear linked to parvovirus B19, influenza, CMV and Epstein-Barr virus. This cohort had only TCR beta chains sequenced, and the lack of alpha or paired-chain data limited which features could be detected. It was suggested by the authors that the approach could potentially be generalized to other disease states and immunological phenotypes. According to a later analysis, TCR association rates differed among HLA loci, with DRB1 alleles showing the most associated TCRs and HLA-C alleles showing the fewest.

Library preparation employed the immunoSEQ multiplex PCR assay. The multiplex PCR relied on a mix of 60 forward primers for TCR Vbeta segments and 13 reverse primers for TCR Jbeta segments. A multiplex PCR assay on genomic DNA amplified the CDR3 region of rearranged TCR beta genes. Amplified TCR beta libraries were sequenced as 87-base-pair reads on the Illumina HiSeq System. From the authors' description of their analysis: A later analysis tallied roughly 78 million unique TCR beta chains across the roughly 610 repertoires, and some 10 million of those chains were shared by two or more donors. To remove PCR and sequencing errors, raw reads were error-corrected and collapsed into unique sequences using a nearest-neighbor algorithm that merged closely related sequences. V, D and J gene segments were assigned by aligning CDR3 sequences to IMGT reference sequences. For a sequence to be retained, at least a six-nucleotide match to both a V gene segment and a J gene segment was required. Rearrangements were called productive when the CDR3 lacked stop codons and stayed in frame with V and J; all others were non-productive. Following IMGT convention, CDR3 was defined as the stretch from the second conserved V-encoded cysteine up to the conserved J-encoded phenylalanine. In an earlier analysis of 550 to 650 of the donors, sequences lacking an unambiguous match to a single V gene segment were excluded. In an earlier analysis of more than 500 of the donors, a V segment was called functional when productive rearrangements were above 56.7%, and segregating when the standard deviation between donors exceeded 5%. A statistical classification framework was built to diagnose cytomegalovirus status from the catalog of TCR beta chain sequences. V and J gene assignment, in a later analysis, came from comparing TCR nucleotide sequences with IMGT/GENE-DB human TR gene sequences. In a later analysis, CDR3 sequences and most-parsimonious VDJ recombination scenarios were assigned using the TCRdist pipeline. In a later analysis, each TCR beta chain was defined by its CDR3 amino acid sequence together with its V-gene family, and reads without a unique V-gene family were excluded. To address suspected cross-contamination and a sequencing artifact, a later analysis removed under 600 highly shared, low-generation-probability nucleotide sequences. A later analysis calculated a clonal expansion index for each public chain from normalized within-repertoire ranks of inferred template counts. In a later analysis, generation probabilities were computed with a VDJ recombination model fitted to out-of-frame rearrangements, and the resulting probabilities were checked against IGoR. A later analysis scored TCR-TCR, TCR-HLA and TCR-CMV co-occurrence with hypergeometric tests, applying a repertoire-size bias correction to TCR pairs. A later analysis estimated false discovery rates by permuting HLA or CMV assignments 20 times. A later analysis grouped co-occurring TCRs with DBSCAN, adding TCRdist sequence similarity when clustering within HLA-allele-positive subsets. Repertoires with fewer than 30,000 or more than 120,000 public chains, plus five repertoires with anomalous nucleotide sharing, were excluded from co-occurrence clustering. Drawn from immuneACCESS, this table holds only the in-frame rearrangements with V and J called that TCRdb kept. Clones are partly lost; checked studies trace under half to an unresolved V gene and leave the rest unexplained. V, J and clone size are those of that table, while D and trimming were read from the DNA. The table for this sample lists under 200,000 clones; around three quarters of them were counted only once. About 1.9% of the sample lies in the top ten.

Unmatched junction bases come to 6, with V trimmed by 4 bases and J by 3 bases. Including cysteine and phenylalanine, the CDR3 has 14 amino acids. Of the read, only the CDR3 DNA is kept; its 42 bases are in frame from base 1. From the germline V gene, CDR1 is SGHRS and CDR2 is YFSETQ. The cohort consisted of approximately 670 healthy bone marrow donors. At the time of sampling, every cohort member was nominally healthy, though immune exposures that went unrecorded were likely present. The donor was CMV seropositive and was included in the group of 290 or so seropositive cohort members. Every donor gave a peripheral blood sample, and the peripheral blood mononuclear cells from that sample were used for TCR beta sequencing. Genomic DNA was extracted from the blood cell samples with the Qiagen DNeasy Blood Extraction Kit. Regarding this clone: What antigen it recognizes has not been identified. No qualities accompany the bases; no much larger clone lies one base away.

The sequencing input was PBMCs. The receptor was isolated from a woman in her thirties in good health and CMV-seropositive. The chain uses TRBV5-1 and TRBJ1-2, and 7 junctional nucleotides match TRBD1. The nucleotide sequence reads TGCGCCAGCAGCCCAGGGACAGCGGACTATGGCTACACCTTC. This codes for CASSPGTADYGYTF.